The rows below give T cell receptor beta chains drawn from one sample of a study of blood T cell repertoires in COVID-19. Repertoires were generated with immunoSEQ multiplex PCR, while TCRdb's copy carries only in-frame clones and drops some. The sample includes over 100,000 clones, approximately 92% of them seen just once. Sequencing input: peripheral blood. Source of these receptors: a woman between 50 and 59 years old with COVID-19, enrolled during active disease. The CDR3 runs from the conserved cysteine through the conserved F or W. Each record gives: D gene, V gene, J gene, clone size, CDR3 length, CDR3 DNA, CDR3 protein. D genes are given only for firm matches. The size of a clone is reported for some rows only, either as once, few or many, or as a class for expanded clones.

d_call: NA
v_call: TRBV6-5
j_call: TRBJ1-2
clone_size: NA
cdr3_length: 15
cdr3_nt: TGTGCCAGCAGTCCACAAGGGACTGTTAACTATGGCTACACCTTC
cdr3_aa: CASSPQGTVNYGYTF

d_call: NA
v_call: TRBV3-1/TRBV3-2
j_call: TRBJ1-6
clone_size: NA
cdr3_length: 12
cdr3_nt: TGTGCCAGCAGCCAAGTGAGCTCACCCCTCCACTTT
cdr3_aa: CASSQVSSPLHF

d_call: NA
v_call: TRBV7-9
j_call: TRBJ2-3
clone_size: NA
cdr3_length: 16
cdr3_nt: TGTGCCAGCAGCCCCCGACTCTCCTGGGGCACAGATACGCAGTATTTT
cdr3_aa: CASSPRLSWGTDTQYF

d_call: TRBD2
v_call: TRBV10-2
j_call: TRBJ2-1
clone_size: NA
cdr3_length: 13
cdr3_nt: TGCGCCAGCAGACTAGCGGGGGAGTATGAGCAGTTCTTC
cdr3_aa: CASRLAGEYEQFF

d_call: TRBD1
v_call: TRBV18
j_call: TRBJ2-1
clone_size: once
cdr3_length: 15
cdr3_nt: TGTGCCAGCTCACAAACAGGGGGCAGCAACAATGAGCAGTTCTTC
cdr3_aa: CASSQTGGSNNEQFF

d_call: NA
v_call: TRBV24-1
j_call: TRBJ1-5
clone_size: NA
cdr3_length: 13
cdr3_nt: TGTGCCACCAGTGACTCCGGTGAGGGGCCCCAGCATTTT
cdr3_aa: CATSDSGEGPQHF

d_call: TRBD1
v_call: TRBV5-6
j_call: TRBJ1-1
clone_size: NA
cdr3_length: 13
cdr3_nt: TGTGCCAGCAGAGGGGGCAGTTACACTGAAGCTTTCTTT
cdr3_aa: CASRGGSYTEAFF

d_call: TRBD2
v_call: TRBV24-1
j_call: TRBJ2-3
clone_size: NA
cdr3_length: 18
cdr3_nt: TGTGCCACCAGTGACCCAGGACGAAAGCGGGGGAGCACAGATACGCAGTATTTT
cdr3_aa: CATSDPGRKRGSTDTQYF

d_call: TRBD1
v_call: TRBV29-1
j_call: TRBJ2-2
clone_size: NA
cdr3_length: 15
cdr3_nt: TGCAGCGCCCGACAGGGGGCGGCGAACACCGGGGAGCTGTTTTTT
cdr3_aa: CSARQGAANTGELFF

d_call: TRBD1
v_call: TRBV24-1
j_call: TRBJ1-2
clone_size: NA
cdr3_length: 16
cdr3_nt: TGTGCCACCAGTGATGAAGCAGGGGGTACATTCTATGGCTACACCTTC
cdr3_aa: CATSDEAGGTFYGYTF

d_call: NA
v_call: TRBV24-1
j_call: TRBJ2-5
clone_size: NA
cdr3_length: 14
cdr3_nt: TGTGCCACCAGTGACCCGACTGGCCAAGAGACCCAGTACTTC
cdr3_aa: CATSDPTGQETQYF

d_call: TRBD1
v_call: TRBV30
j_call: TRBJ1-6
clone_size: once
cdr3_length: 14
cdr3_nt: TGTGCCTGGAACGTACAGGGGGCTGATTCACCCCTCCACTTT
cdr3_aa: CAWNVQGADSPLHF

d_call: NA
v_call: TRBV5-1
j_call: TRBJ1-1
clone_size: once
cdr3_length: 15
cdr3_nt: TGCGCCAGCAGTCCCTTGGGCAGGGCCGGCACTGAAGCTTTCTTT
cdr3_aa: CASSPLGRAGTEAFF

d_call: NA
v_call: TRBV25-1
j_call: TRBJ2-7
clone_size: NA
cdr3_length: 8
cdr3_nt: TGTGCCAGCACCTCTAAGTACTTC
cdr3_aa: CASTSKYF

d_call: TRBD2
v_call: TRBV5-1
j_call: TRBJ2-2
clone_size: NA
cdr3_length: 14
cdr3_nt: TGCGCCAGCAGCAGGGAGGGGACCACCGGGGAGCTGTTTTTT
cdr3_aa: CASSREGTTGELFF

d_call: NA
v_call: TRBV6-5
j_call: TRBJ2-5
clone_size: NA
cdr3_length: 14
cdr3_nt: TGTGCCAGCAGACCTACCTTTGCCCAAGAGACCCAGTACTTC
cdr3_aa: CASRPTFAQETQYF